This entry lists 18 T cell receptor beta chains sequenced from one sample in a study of blood T cell repertoires in COVID-19. The repertoire was sequenced with immunoSEQ multiplex PCR; TCRdb's copy has only in-frame clones and lacks some. The sample includes 190,000 or so clones, 81% seen only once; the top ten take about 9%. Sequenced material: PBMCs or T cells enriched from blood (not recorded which). Receptor source: a man in his forties who had recovered from COVID-19.

The rearrangement joins TRBV3-1 (or the pseudogene TRBV3-2) to TRBJ2-2; 8 bases match TRBD2. The length of the CDR3 is 16 residues. CDR1 and CDR2 (germline): LGHDT, YNNKEL (reference sequence). V was pared by 3 bases and J by 2 bases, with 5 bases of the junction left unmatched. CDR3 in amino acids: CASSHRTSRNTGELFF. In DNA, the CDR3 is TGTGCCAGCAGCCACAGGACTAGCAGAAACACCGGGGAGCTGTTTTTT.

This rearrangement joins TRBV6-5 to TRBJ1-3; D remains unclear. This CDR3 comprises 14 residues. The ends were cut back, 5 bases at V and 0 bases at J, with 8 bases in the middle. Germline CDR1 MNHEY, CDR2 SVGAGI. The CDR3 reads CASSLKSSGNTIYF. The CDR3 DNA reads TGTGCCAGCAGTCTTAAGAGCTCTGGAAACACCATATATTTT.

The chain uses TRBV5-6 and TRBJ2-2; no clear D gene. V was trimmed by 4 bases and J by 7 bases, leaving 8 bases between them. CDR3 size: 12 residues. Germline V gene data show CDR1 as SGHDT and CDR2 as YYEEEE. CDR3 residues: CASSPGSGELFF. Written as DNA, the CDR3 is TGTGCCAGCAGCCCGGGTAGCGGGGAGCTGTTTTTT.

V is TRBV30 and J is TRBJ2-3; 7 bases align to TRBD2. CDR3 size: 16 residues. The V segment lost 0 bases and the J segment 8 bases; nucleotides outside the gene matches: 14. Germline-derived CDR1 and CDR2 are GTSNPN and SVGIG (reference sequence). CDR3 nucleotides: TGTGCCTGGAGTGTAGGGGCTAGCGGCCGCGCGAGTACGCAGTATTTT. Translated, it gives CAWSVGASGRASTQYF.

The chain has TRBV5-6 and TRBJ1-2, with 9 bases lining up with TRBD1. V was clipped by 5 bases and J by 9 bases; unmatched bases: 5. CDR1 and CDR2 (germline): SGHDT, YYEEEE. This CDR3 is 12 amino acids long. The chain's CDR3 is CASRGQGKSYTF. CDR3 nucleotides: TGTGCCAGCAGGGGACAGGGTAAAAGCTACACCTTC.

The J gene is TRBJ2-1, the V gene TRBV7-3; TRBD1 aligns across 7 bases. The V and J ends lost 5 bases and 2 bases, in that order; junction bases with no gene match: 9. CDR3 length equals 16 residues. Germline CDR1 is SGHTA and CDR2 is FQGTGA. The CDR3 reads CASSTPPGTAYNEQFF. CDR3 nucleotide sequence: TGTGCCAGCAGCACCCCACCCGGGACAGCCTACAATGAGCAGTTCTTC.

This rearrangement joins TRBV27 to TRBJ2-6; 11 nucleotides line up with TRBD1. CDR1 is MNHEY and CDR2 is SMNVEV in the germline V gene (reference sequence). J lost 2 bases, V lost 3 bases, and 3 bases had no gene match. CDR3 size: 17 residues. The CDR3 sequence is CASSLDRGQAGANVLTF. The CDR3 DNA reads TGTGCCAGCAGTTTGGACAGGGGGCAAGCTGGGGCCAACGTCCTGACTTTC.

The J gene is TRBJ1-2, the V gene TRBV10-2, with TRBD1 as a possible D gene (6 bases). Germline loops: CDR1 WSHSY, CDR2 SAAADI. Trimming took off 10 bases at V and 7 bases at J, with 13 bases between the two ends. This CDR3 spans 11 amino acids. The CDR3 nucleotides read TGCGCCACCAGGGACATGACTGGCTACACCTTC. The encoded protein is CATRDMTGYTF.

The chain has TRBV28 and TRBJ2-7; TRBD2 agrees at 11 bases. Germline V lookup: CDR1 MDHEN, CDR2 SYDVKM. The trim removed 6 bases at V and 0 bases at J, leaving 4 bases unmatched. CDR3 length equals 15 residues. In DNA form, the CDR3 reads TGTGCCAGCAGGACTAGCGGGGTAAGCTCCTACGAGCAGTACTTC. Protein product: CASRTSGVSSYEQYF.

The rearrangement uses TRBV5-1 and TRBJ2-3; D not resolved. With 4 bases removed from V and 0 bases from J, the gap between germline ends came to 12 bases. This CDR3 spans 15 amino acids. Germline CDR1 reads SGHRS; CDR2 reads YFSETQ. As DNA, the CDR3 is TGCGCCAGCAGCCCGATGGCGCGGAGCACAGATACGCAGTATTTT. This translates into CASSPMARSTDTQYF.

J is TRBJ1-4 and V is TRBV9; 9 bases match TRBD1. The V gene's germline CDR1 is SGDLS and CDR2 YYNGEE. The ends lost 3 bases at V and 8 bases at J; junction bases unmatched: 8. This CDR3 is 15 amino acids long. The CDR3: CASSAGQGKREKLFF. CDR3 in DNA: TGTGCCAGCAGCGCCGGACAGGGGAAGAGAGAAAAACTGTTTTTT.

This clone is a singleton in its sample. The rearrangement links TRBV5-1 to TRBJ2-2; possibly TRBD1 for D (6 bases). Trimming pared 3 bases from V and 0 bases from J, leaving 21 bases between. The CDR3 loop spans 19 amino acids. CDR1 and CDR2 from the germline V gene are SGHRS and YFSETQ. The CDR3 sequence is CASSYHTGNWATNTGELFF. The CDR3 nucleotides are TGCGCCAGCAGCTACCATACAGGGAATTGGGCCACGAACACCGGGGAGCTGTTTTTT.

The chain joins TRBV24-1 to TRBJ2-1; a weak D match, TRBD2 (5 bases). This CDR3 has 15 amino acids. Germline V CDR1 and CDR2: KGHDR, SFDVKD. V was trimmed by 3 bases and J by 2 bases, leaving 10 bases between them. Here the CDR3 DNA reads TGTGCCACCAGTGATAGGAGGAGAGCCTACAATGAGCAGTTCTTC. Its protein is CATSDRRRAYNEQFF.

This clone was found once. V is TRBV18 and J is TRBJ1-1; D is possibly TRBD1 (5 bases). Germline CDR1 is KGHSH and CDR2 is LQKENI. The CDR3 extends over 17 amino acids. V lost 1 base and J 6 bases, leaving 21 bases between the germline ends. CDR3 in amino acids: CASSPRTLQVGGAEAFF. Here the CDR3 DNA reads TGTGCCAGCTCACCACGGACCCTACAGGTTGGGGGGGCTGAAGCTTTCTTT.

Only one count was recorded for this clone. This CDR3 is CASSTRGNFSYEQYF. CDR3 nucleotides: TGTGCCAGCAGCACAAGAGGGAATTTCTCCTACGAGCAGTACTTC. This chain joins TRBV21-1 and TRBJ2-7; the table assigns TRBD2, which was not confirmed against the DNA. TRBV21-1 constitutes a pseudogene. This CDR3 comprises 15 residues.

This clone was seen a few times. This sample includes further DNA sequences coding for the same CDR3. The chain combines TRBV27 with TRBJ2-7; 11 bases are a match to TRBD2. V lost 4 bases to trimming and J lost 2 bases; unmatched junction nucleotides: 4. CDR1 MNHEY and CDR2 SMNVEV come from the germline V gene (reference sequence). The CDR3 spans 15 residues. The CDR3 sequence is CASSSRLAGPYEQYF. The CDR3 nucleotides read TGTGCCAGCAGTTCCAGACTAGCGGGGCCCTACGAGCAGTACTTC.

The chain uses TRBV7-9 and TRBJ1-5, with TRBD1 matching 9 bases. The V gene end was trimmed by 5 bases and the J gene end by 4 bases; junction bases not matched to a gene: 3. CDR1 is SEHNR and CDR2 is FQNEAQ in the germline V gene (reference sequence). CDR3 length equals 14 residues. The CDR3: CASSAQGANQPQHF. The CDR3 region has the DNA TGTGCCAGCAGCGCACAGGGGGCGAATCAGCCCCAGCATTTT.

The V gene is TRBV11-2, the J gene TRBJ2-7; D is ambiguous. V was cut by 4 bases and J by 2 bases, with 9 bases left in between. CDR1 and CDR2 from the germline V gene are SGHAT and FQNNGV. CDR3 size: 13 residues. The CDR3 sequence: CASSWARPYEQYF. CDR3 nucleotide sequence: TGTGCCAGCAGCTGGGCCAGGCCCTACGAGCAGTACTTC.